Below, 30 T cell receptor beta chains from the same sample are listed, as sequenced in a study of response to subunit inactivated influenza vaccine. TCRdb processed the RT-PCR reads anew with MiXCR; each CDR3 protein has one entry. The sample lists hundreds of thousands of distinct CDR3 sequences; 15% to 19% were seen once. Sequenced here: PBMCs from blood, sampled 12 days after vaccination. These receptors originate from a man aged 50 or older who received an inactivated influenza vaccine.

The sample holds a few counts of this clonotype. The chain's CDR3 is CSAGGPSRTEAFF. CDR3 in DNA: TGCAGTGCTGGGGGACCTTCGCGCACTGAAGCTTTCTTT. The rearrangement links TRBV20-1 to TRBJ1-1, with D tentatively TRBD1 (5 bases). The length of the CDR3 is 13 residues. The ends were cut back, 5 bases at V and 4 bases at J, with 14 bases in the middle. From germline, CDR1 is DFQATT and CDR2 SNEGSKA (reference sequence).

The chain combines TRBV28 with TRBJ2-7; perhaps TRBD1 as D (5 bases). V lost 4 bases to trimming and J lost 0 bases, with 22 bases between them. Germline V gives CDR1 MDHEN, CDR2 SYDVKM. The CDR3 spans 18 residues. The CDR3 sequence is CASSSLGWGRKSSYEQYF. CDR3 DNA: TGTGCCAGCAGTTCCCTAGGGTGGGGCCGAAAGAGCTCCTACGAGCAGTACTTC.

This clonotype was found a few times. The chain employs TRBV12-3 or TRBV12-4 and TRBJ2-3; the match to TRBD2 covers 12 bases. This CDR3 region has 19 residues. V shed 1 base and J 1 base; nucleotides not matched to a gene: 9. The CDR3 is CASSLVSLAGGHGTDTQYF. In nucleotides, the CDR3 is TGTGCCAGCAGTTTAGTATCGCTAGCGGGGGGGCACGGCACAGATACGCAGTATTTT.

The chain carries TRBV7-8 and TRBJ2-5, with a possible D match to TRBD1 (6 bases). CDR1 SGHVS and CDR2 FQNEAQ come from the germline V gene. Trimming stripped 2 bases from V and 2 bases from J, with 12 bases between. The CDR3 runs 15 residues. The CDR3 reads CASSLWAGVQETQYF. The CDR3 nucleotides are TGTGCCAGCAGCTTATGGGCAGGGGTGCAAGAGACCCAGTACTTC. The full variable domain, its missing parts supplied by reference TRBV7-8 and TRBJ2-5, is GAGVSQSPRYKVAKRGQDVALRCDPISGHVSLFWYQQALGQGPEFLTYFQNEAQLDKSGLPSDRFFAERPEGSVSTLKIQRTQQEDSAVYLCASSLWAGVQETQYFGPGTRLLVL.

The CDR3 DNA reads TGTGCCAGCAGCTTAACGTATGTGGAGACCCAGTACTTC. This encodes CASSLTYVETQYF. This chain joins TRBV11-2 and TRBJ2-5, with D uncertain. The V gene's germline CDR1 is SGHAT and CDR2 FQNNGV. This CDR3 region has 13 residues. V was clipped by 2 bases and J by 5 bases, with 9 bases between them. Combining the CDR3 with reference TRBV11-2 and TRBJ2-5 gives the whole variable domain EAGVAQSPRYKIIEKRQSVAFWCNPISGHATLYWYQQILGQGPKLLIQFQNNGVVDDSQLPKDRFSAERLKGVDSTLKIQPAKLEDSAVYLCASSLTYVETQYFGPGTRLLVL.

This clonotype has only a few counts. The chain couples TRBV6-4 to TRBJ1-5; D perhaps matches TRBD1 (5 bases). Trimming took 0 bases from V and 1 from J, leaving 10 bases between them. This CDR3 contains 16 residues. Germline V gene data show CDR1 as MRHNA and CDR2 as SNTAGT. CDR3 sequence reads: CASSDSGALSNQPQHF. The CDR3 DNA is TGTGCCAGCAGTGACTCTGGGGCCCTGAGCAATCAGCCCCAGCATTTT.

The gene calls are TRBV5-1 and TRBJ2-4, with a tentative D call TRBD1 (6 bases). Germline V gives CDR1 SGHRS, CDR2 YFSETQ. CDR3 length equals 14 residues. V gave up 0 bases and J gave up 7 bases, with 11 bases separating them. The CDR3 coding sequence is TGCGCCAGCAGCTTGGATTTTCAGGGGAACATTCAGTACTTC. This translates into CASSLDFQGNIQYF. Together with reference TRBV5-1 and TRBJ2-4, the CDR3 gives the full variable domain: KAGVTQTPRYLIKTRGQQVTLSCSPISGHRSVSWYQQTPGQGLQFLFEYFSETQRNKGNFPGRFSGRQFSNSRSEMNVSTLELGDSALYLCASSLDFQGNIQYFGAGTRLSVL.

This rearrangement joins TRBV20-1 to TRBJ2-3; no firm D call. Trimming removed 8 bases at V and 4 bases at J, with 16 bases between. CDR1 is DFQATT, CDR2 SNEGSKA, per germline (reference sequence). The CDR3 totals 13 residues. Here the CDR3 DNA reads TGCAGTCCCTACCGGATAGGTGCAGATACGCAGTATTTT. Translating it yields CSPYRIGADTQYF.

This clonotype was detected only a few times. The chain employs TRBV9 and TRBJ2-1; the match to TRBD2 covers 8 bases. Per the germline V gene, CDR1 is SGDLS and CDR2 is YYNGEE. This CDR3 contains 17 residues. J gave up 3 bases and V 0 bases, and 8 bases lay outside the gene matches. The CDR3 region is CASSVGPGAGGYNEQFF. The CDR3 nucleotides read TGTGCCAGCAGCGTAGGGCCGGGTGCGGGAGGCTACAATGAGCAGTTCTTC.

This clonotype was observed at least ten times. The chain links TRBV3-1 to TRBJ1-5; D not certain. From germline, CDR1 is LGHDT and CDR2 YNNKEL (reference sequence). The CDR3 is 14 amino acids. Trimming left V 1 base short and J 1 base short, with 5 bases between. CDR3 sequence: CASSQAGSNQPQHF. CDR3 nucleotides: TGTGCCAGCAGCCAAGCCGGAAGCAATCAGCCCCAGCATTTT.

Only a few counts were recorded for this clonotype. The chain is built from TRBV5-1 and TRBJ2-7; D may match TRBD1 or TRBD2 (5 bases each). This CDR3 has 15 residues. Germline V CDR1 and CDR2: SGHRS, YFSETQ. V shed 0 bases and J shed 9 bases, with 19 bases lying between them. As DNA, the CDR3 is TGCGCCAGCAGCTTGGGAGGGACGGGCTCCGTCTGGCAGTACTTC. It yields the protein CASSLGGTGSVWQYF.

The rearrangement joins TRBV28 to TRBJ2-1; D gene unclear. Germline V gene sequence: CDR1 MDHEN, CDR2 SYDVKM. The CDR3 spans 13 residues. V was trimmed by 5 bases and J by 9 bases, leaving 14 bases between them. The CDR3 spells CASSPRPITEQFF. Here the CDR3 DNA reads TGTGCCAGCAGTCCGCGGCCCATCACTGAGCAGTTCTTC.

The V call is TRBV20-1, the J call TRBJ2-2; the D gene is possibly TRBD2 (5 bases). The CDR3 sequence is 14 residues long. Trimming pared 6 bases from V and 1 base from J, leaving 12 bases between. CDR1 is DFQATT and CDR2 is SNEGSKA in the germline V gene (reference sequence). CDR3 residues: CSAPRRGNTGELFF. The CDR3 nucleotides read TGCAGTGCCCCGAGACGGGGGAACACCGGGGAGCTGTTTTTT.

This clonotype has more than one count but fewer than ten. The chain couples TRBV5-1 to TRBJ2-1; 12 positions match TRBD2. The CDR3 runs 16 residues. Trimming at V came to 3 bases and at J to 0 bases, leaving 1 base not matched to a gene. Per germline, CDR1 SGHRS and CDR2 YFSETQ. The CDR3 reads CASSWTSGTSYNEQFF. For the CDR3, the DNA is TGCGCCAGCAGCTGGACTAGCGGGACCTCCTACAATGAGCAGTTCTTC.

This clonotype was counted many times. An end of the junction does not agree with germline; a read error may underlie this. This chain joins TRBV5-1 and TRBJ2-7, with D unclear. Per germline, CDR1 SGHRS and CDR2 YFSETQ. This CDR3 is built from 14 residues. CDR3 bases: TGTGCCAGCAGCTTAGACGGCGTCTCCTACGAGCAGTACTTC. Encoded protein: CASSLDGVSYEQYF.

This rearrangement joins TRBV15 to TRBJ2-7, with 8 nucleotides matching TRBD1. Unmatched junction bases numbered 9, after V lost 5 bases and J lost 3 bases. Germline loops: CDR1 LNHNV, CDR2 YYDKDF (reference sequence). CDR3 length equals 15 residues. CDR3: CATSAGQGAFYEQYF. The CDR3 nucleotides are TGTGCCACCAGCGCCGGACAGGGAGCTTTCTACGAGCAGTACTTC.

This sequence joins TRBV7-2 and TRBJ2-5; D is possibly TRBD1 or TRBD2 (5 bases each). The CDR3 is 15 amino acids. The V end lost 2 bases, the J end lost 4 bases, and 14 bases lay between the germline ends. Germline-derived CDR1 and CDR2 are SGHTA and FQGNSA. The CDR3 nucleotides read TGTGCCAGCAGCTTAACCCGGGACCCGGGAGAGACCCAGTACTTC. Its translation: CASSLTRDPGETQYF.

This clonotype has just a few counts. The rearrangement uses TRBV20-1 and TRBJ2-1, with a tentative D call TRBD2 (6 bases). The CDR3 loop spans 15 amino acids. Trimming left V 2 bases short and J 0 bases short, with 11 bases between. Germline CDR1 reads DFQATT; CDR2 reads SNEGSKA (reference sequence). CDR3 loop: CSARPSAYSYNEQFF. The CDR3 nucleotides read TGCAGTGCTAGACCTAGCGCTTACTCCTACAATGAGCAGTTCTTC.

This sequence joins TRBV12-3 or TRBV12-4 and TRBJ2-7; TRBD1 aligns across 8 bases. The CDR3 has 15 amino acids. Germline trimming cut 5 bases from V and 3 bases from J; bases unmatched to any gene: 9. The chain's CDR3 is CASSRGQDTYYEQYF. The CDR3 nucleotides read TGTGCCAGCAGTAGGGGACAGGACACCTACTACGAGCAGTACTTC.

The chain combines TRBV27 with TRBJ2-5; D uncertain. CDR1 MNHEY and CDR2 SMNVEV come from the germline V gene (reference sequence). V was cut by 4 bases and J by 2 bases, with 20 bases left in between. The CDR3 spans 17 residues. The CDR3 sequence: CASSYFPLQGRQETQYF. CDR3 coding DNA: TGTGCCAGCAGTTACTTCCCGCTCCAAGGGCGGCAAGAGACCCAGTACTTC.

This clonotype was observed a handful of times. J is TRBJ2-3 and V is TRBV3-1; the match to TRBD1 covers 7 bases. V dropped 8 bases and J dropped 3; count of bases not matched to a gene: 8. The CDR3 loop spans 14 amino acids. Looked up from germline, CDR1 is LGHDT and CDR2 is YNNKEL (reference sequence). This CDR3 reads CASREGGRTDTQYF. In DNA form, the CDR3 reads TGTGCCAGCCGTGAAGGGGGCCGGACAGATACGCAGTATTTT.

This clonotype was counted between two and nine times. The chain is built from TRBV7-9 and TRBJ1-1; possible D gene TRBD1, 5 bases. Germline V CDR1 and CDR2: SEHNR, FQNEAQ (reference sequence). The CDR3 totals 14 residues. The V end lost 2 bases, the J end lost 1 base, and 8 bases lay between the germline ends. The CDR3 bases are TGTGCCAGCAGCTTAAAGCAGGGGAACACTGAAGCTTTCTTT. It codes for CASSLKQGNTEAFF.

This clonotype was observed a few times. The CDR3 DNA is TGCAGCGTTGAACCACAGGGGGTTGAAGCTTTCTTT. It encodes CSVEPQGVEAFF. The chain couples TRBV29-1 to TRBJ1-1, with 8 bases that match TRBD1. This CDR3 region has 12 residues. Trimming at V came to 2 bases and at J to 7 bases, leaving 3 bases not matched to a gene. CDR1 is SQVTM and CDR2 is ANQGSEA in the germline V gene.

This chain links TRBV12-3 or TRBV12-4 with TRBJ2-7, with D maybe TRBD1 (6 bases). The germline V and J ends were trimmed by 4 bases and 0 bases, with 13 bases remaining between them. The CDR3 is made up of 15 amino acids. DNA for the CDR3: TGTGCCAGCAGTTCAACAGGGCAGACCTCCTACGAGCAGTACTTC. It specifies CASSSTGQTSYEQYF.

The rearrangement links TRBV19 to TRBJ2-7; a possible D gene is TRBD1 (5 bases). Deletions cut 3 bases from V and 6 bases from J, with 18 bases between. The CDR3 loop spans 15 amino acids. Per the germline V gene, CDR1 is LNHDA and CDR2 is SQIVND (reference sequence). The CDR3 DNA is TGTGCCAGTAGTATGAATCAGGGTCGGCCTCGCGAGCAGTACTTC. It is translated as CASSMNQGRPREQYF.

This chain uses TRBV20-1 with TRBJ1-3, with no clear D. V lost 5 bases, J lost 0 bases, and 11 bases lay in between. Germline CDR1 is DFQATT and CDR2 is SNEGSKA (reference sequence). This CDR3 has 14 amino acids. CDR3 protein: CSASAASSGNTIYF. The CDR3 region has the DNA TGCAGTGCTTCCGCAGCGAGCTCTGGAAACACCATATATTTT.

This clonotype was counted at least ten times. This chain uses TRBV5-1 with TRBJ2-7; D might be TRBD1 (5 bases). Germline values: CDR1 SGHRS, CDR2 YFSETQ. This CDR3 comprises 14 residues. V lost 0 bases and J lost 3, with 10 bases in between. CDR3 residues: CASSLGQTFYEQYF. CDR3 DNA sequence: TGCGCCAGCAGCTTGGGACAGACTTTCTACGAGCAGTACTTC.

This clonotype was seen repeatedly, ten times or more. The V call is TRBV7-3, the J call TRBJ2-3; D is ambiguous. Trimming removed 0 bases at V and 4 bases at J, with 8 bases between. CDR1 is SGHTA and CDR2 is FQGTGA in the germline V gene. The CDR3 has 14 amino acids. The CDR3 loop is CASSLTWNADTQYF. The CDR3, as DNA: TGTGCCAGCAGCTTAACGTGGAACGCAGATACGCAGTATTTT.

With regard to this clonotype: At one end the junction does not follow the germline gene, possibly because of a read error. The chain recombines TRBV7-9 with TRBJ2-1, with TRBD1 identical over 9 bases. There are 17 residues in the CDR3. In germline, CDR1 is SEHNR, CDR2 FQNEAQ (reference sequence). The CDR3 spells CASSLGTGTVIGNKQFF. The CDR3 DNA sequence: TGTGCCAGCAGCCTTGGGACAGGGACAGTCATTGGCAATAAGCAGTTCTTC.

The rearrangement uses TRBV29-1 and TRBJ2-7, with D possibly being TRBD1 (5 bases). V dropped 1 base and J dropped 7 bases, with 14 bases sitting between them. Germline CDR1 and CDR2: SQVTM and ANQGSEA. CDR3 length: 13 residues. The CDR3 bases are TGCAGCGTTGAAGTAGGGGCCGCGTTTGAGCAGTACTTC. Residues: CSVEVGAAFEQYF.